Listed below are T cell receptor beta chains from one sample, sequenced in a study of PD-1 blockade in classical Hodgkin lymphoma. Clones were read by immunoSEQ multiplex PCR, and TCRdb kept only the in-frame ones, dropping some. Here the sample spans 22,000 or so clones, 75% to 90% being singletons. The sequenced material came from CD4+ T cells from blood. The source is a human donor with classical Hodgkin lymphoma. Both conserved end residues are part of each CDR3. D genes are given only for firm matches. Where a row states a size, it is once, few, many or the class of an expanded clone; other rows omit it.

d_gene,v_gene,abundance,CDR3aa
TRBD2,TRBV18,-,CASSPATSGTGKDTQYF
TRBD1,TRBV2,-,CASSEGTGVYEQYF
-,TRBV5-1,-,CASSLAGGISGNTIYF
-,TRBV30,-,CAWSPRQRRHEQFF
-,TRBV5-1,-,CASSLRGAGELFF
TRBD1,TRBV7-2,-,CASSSGQGWRTDTQYF
TRBD1,TRBV6-6,-,CASSSPGQGRFF
-,TRBV19,once,CASSLQDSNQPQHF
-,TRBV9,once,CASSVQGTANEKLFF
-,TRBV9,-,CASTQGASSSDTQYF
TRBD1,TRBV27,-,CASSSGQGAMNTEAFF
TRBD1,TRBV5-1,few,CASSSTGQGNTEAFF
-,TRBV19,-,CASSIVGGGYEQYF
-,TRBV21-1,-,CASSPSLRESNTEAFF
-,TRBV23-1,-,CASSQFWWATPGVANVLTF
TRBD1,TRBV19,-,CASRQPTGVTGELFF
-,TRBV10-3,-,CAAVTGRTNYGYTF
-,TRBV5-5,-,CASSPGSVPTNEKLFF
TRBD2,TRBV7-2,-,CASSFSGRYNEQFF
-,TRBV6-6,-,CASSYRVPDTQYF
-,TRBV19,-,CASSIEADYGYTF
TRBD2,TRBV30,once,CAWSAGLADTDTQYF
-,TRBV30,-,CAWGRGNTEAFF
TRBD1,TRBV19,-,CASSKLLTGSKRVNTEAFF
-,TRBV7-2,-,CASSSRGSIGNTEAFF
-,TRBV9,-,CASSVAAGVDTQYF
-,TRBV7-6,-,CASRSGRFF
TRBD2,TRBV19,-,CASSSGRASPSTDTQYF
-,TRBV9,once,CASSVGRLGQETQYF
-,TRBV2,-,CAINKTPNTEAFF
-,TRBV7-2,-,CASSLVLLSTGELFF
-,TRBV21-1,-,CASSNGQGASLNEKLFF
-,TRBV5-4,-,CASSPRPGSAGYTF
-,TRBV7-8,-,CASSLAPGVQGPYGYTF
-,TRBV7-6,-,CASSLLGQALGDTQYF
-,TRBV7-9,few,CASSLLGGPVEAFF
-,TRBV2,-,CASRGRDPRDTEAFF
-,TRBV25-1,-,CASSGTGNHEQYF
-,TRBV4-1,-,CASSQDFANSGASTEAFF
-,TRBV10-3,-,CAISELARETFVNEQFF
-,TRBV4-3,once,CASSQEISRYGEQYF
-,TRBV9,-,CASSVEAGNTYEQYF
-,TRBV5-1,-,CASSLEGTPGNTIYF
TRBD1,TRBV2,-,CASATSPGQVNGYTF
TRBD1,TRBV11-1,-,CASSPGQGDEKLFF
-,TRBV6-5,-,CASGRVNSNQPQHF
-,TRBV27,-,CASSLQGGLYEQYF
-,TRBV4-1,-,CASSQESGPTPPYEQYF
-,TRBV9,-,CASSPWGGKNTEAFF
TRBD1,TRBV5-6,-,CASSWRDSLYGYTF
TRBD1,TRBV7-2,-,CASSLRGPNTEAFF
-,TRBV27,-,CASSRTAWGNEQFF
-,TRBV7-9,-,CASSLVRGGRRPPNSPLHF
-,TRBV6-6,-,CASSSYRDYGYTF
TRBD2,TRBV5-8,-,CASSLLGLAGVIKNIQYF
-,TRBV10-3,-,CAISDLRQGGYTF
TRBD1,TRBV23-1,-,CASRPTGGKSDTEAFF
-,TRBV30,few,CAWRGAYNQPQHF
-,TRBV7-2,-,CASSQGSLGEKLFF